Listed here is a single T cell receptor beta chain. The sample holds a few counts of this clone. Its antigen is currently not known. One base away there is no much larger clone; base qualities are not given. The entire isolated RNA was reverse transcribed using the High Capacity cDNA Reverse Transcription Kit, and thus expressed TCRB transcripts were sequenced. Deep immunoSEQ sequencing was performed on naive, central memory and regulatory T cell samples, with an average of around 3.5 million total reads per sample. Sorted cells were lysed in RLT buffer, and RNA was extracted using DNase-treated RNeasy Micro or Mini kits according to cell number. Each cell subset was processed separately to prevent cross-contamination, with patient and healthy donor samples processed together. The immunoSEQ multiplex PCR was used to amplify TCRB sequences from cDNA, generating 87-bp fragments that spanned the CDR3 region. Sequencing of the amplicons was performed on the Illumina HiSeq platform. Concerning the study's data processing: Synthetic template baselines were used to correct PCR bias computationally, reads within Hamming distance 2 were collapsed together, and singletons that could not be merged were discarded. Reads were aligned to IMGT to assign V, D and J genes, CDR3 length, and insertions or deletions at six rearrangement sites. Clonotype counts were normalized to sorted cell number within each subset before computing true diversity and Gini coefficients with the tcR R package. The overlap coefficient, calculated on TCRB nucleotide sequences, was used to measure repertoire sharing. As a proxy for the pre-selection repertoire, out-of-frame TCRB sequences from naive cells were analyzed. TCRdb carries this immuneACCESS record with in-frame sequences only. Its versions omit some clonotypes, under half of them owing to an unresolved V gene in the studies checked, with the rest unexplained. That table supplies the V and J calls and clone size; D and trimming were determined from the DNA. Recorded for this sample are about 360,000 clones; over 9.5% of them occurred a single time. The ten largest clones represent 0.015% to 0.02% of the sample.

The data originate from a study of beta chain features in type 1 diabetes (dated by TCRdb to the late 2010s). As for the study more broadly: No differences in mean age, gender distribution, total cell number or subset yield were found between patients and healthy donors. Across all samples, 107,917,701 sorted cells were examined, and cell number per subset correlated strongly with RNA yield. In the study, recently diagnosed type 1 diabetes patients and matched healthy donors were compared on the TCRB repertoires of their sorted circulating CD4+ T cell subsets. Regulatory and stem cell-like memory subsets were obtained from only 8 patients and about eight healthy donors, while naive and central memory subsets were obtained from all 30 or so donors.

Results and caveats for the whole study, not just this receptor: A moderate but significant shortening of TCRB CDR3 length was observed in type 1 diabetes patients in all four CD4+ subsets. Because cDNA rather than genomic DNA was sequenced, highly expressing activated cells could have been over-represented, although no difference in activation and CD3 levels was found between groups. PCR might favor shorter templates, but patient and control samples were amplified and corrected together, so any skew would affect both groups equally. Naive, central memory and regulatory TCRB repertoires appeared to be more alike among patients than among healthy donors. Patients with type 1 diabetes made fewer insertions and deleted more nucleotides at VDJ recombination sites, implying thymic rearrangement abnormalities. Only small numbers of individuals were included in the HLA sub-analyses, which left unresolved whether HLA type had any influence on TCRB rearrangement.

Each donor gave one peripheral blood draw, averaging approximately 110 mL, which was collected into heparinised tubes. A BD FACSAria II and a panel including CD45RO, CCR7, CD25, CD127, CD95 and CD27 were used to sort naive, central memory, regulatory and stem cell-like memory CD4+ T cells. A purity above 95% was achieved for all sorted populations. PBMCs were separated immediately by Lymphoprep density gradient centrifugation and were stained directly, without being cultured. Samples were stained and sorted in pairs, with one healthy donor and one patient per experiment, so that batch effects were minimized. The TCR comes from a man between 18 and 35 years old in good health. The material sequenced was naive CD4+ T cells from blood. Reading the label with the study, this specimen's cell subset or site is: true naive CD4+ T cells.

The nucleotide sequence is TGCGCCAGCAGCCGCACACCGGGACAGGGTAGGGCCAACGTCCTGACTTTC. Translated, this gives CASSRTPGQGRANVLTF. The V and J genes are TRBV4-3 and TRBJ2-6, with 9 junctional bases fitting TRBD1. V lost 4 bases and J lost 5 bases, and the count of bases not matched to a germline gene is 9. There are 17 amino acids in the CDR3, from cysteine to phenylalanine inclusive. The retained sequence is limited to the CDR3, 51 bases, with the frame set at the first base. Reading the germline V gene gives CDR1 LGHNA and CDR2 YSLEER.